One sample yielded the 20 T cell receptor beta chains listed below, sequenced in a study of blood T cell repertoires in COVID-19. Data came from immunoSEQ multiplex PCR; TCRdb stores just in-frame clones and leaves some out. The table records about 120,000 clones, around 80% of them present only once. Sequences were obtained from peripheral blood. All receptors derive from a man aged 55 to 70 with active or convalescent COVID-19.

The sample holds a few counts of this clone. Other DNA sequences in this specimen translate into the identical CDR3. CDR3 amino acids: CASSRGTSGYEQYF. The CDR3 region has the DNA TGTGCCAGCAGCCGCGGGACTAGCGGCTACGAGCAGTACTTC. The chain combines TRBV3-1 (or the pseudogene TRBV3-2) with TRBJ2-7; TRBD2 matches 11 bases. The junction had 2 bases not matched to a gene; V was cut back by 4 bases and J by 3 bases. The CDR3 extends over 14 amino acids. Germline lookup yields CDR1 LGHDT and CDR2 YNNKEL (reference sequence).

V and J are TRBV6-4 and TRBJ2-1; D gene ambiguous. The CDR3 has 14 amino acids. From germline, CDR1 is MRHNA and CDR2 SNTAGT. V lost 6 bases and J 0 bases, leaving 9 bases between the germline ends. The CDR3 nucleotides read TGTGCCAGCAGATCGTTGAGCTCCTACAATGAGCAGTTCTTC. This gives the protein CASRSLSSYNEQFF.

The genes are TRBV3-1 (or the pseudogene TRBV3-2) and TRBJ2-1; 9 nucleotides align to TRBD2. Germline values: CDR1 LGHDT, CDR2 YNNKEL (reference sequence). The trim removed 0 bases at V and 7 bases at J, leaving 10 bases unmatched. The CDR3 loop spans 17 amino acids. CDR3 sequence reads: CASSQDLGSGSSNEQFF. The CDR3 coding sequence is TGTGCCAGCAGCCAAGATCTGGGTAGCGGGAGTAGTAATGAGCAGTTCTTC.

The DNA for the CDR3 is TGTGCCAGCAGTCTACGAACGGGACTAGCGGGAGGAGATACGCAGTATTTT. Translating it yields CASSLRTGLAGGDTQYF. This sequence joins TRBV27 and TRBJ2-3; 15 nucleotides agree with TRBD2. The V and J ends lost 5 bases and 5 bases, in that order; junction bases with no gene match: 8. CDR1 MNHEY and CDR2 SMNVEV come from the germline V gene (reference sequence). The CDR3 length is 17 residues.

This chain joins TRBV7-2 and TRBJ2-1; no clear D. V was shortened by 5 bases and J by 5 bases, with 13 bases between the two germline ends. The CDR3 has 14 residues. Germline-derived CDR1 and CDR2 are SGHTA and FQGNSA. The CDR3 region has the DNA TGTGCCAGCAGCCCCCGGCGTCGGGACAATGAGCAGTTCTTC. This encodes CASSPRRRDNEQFF.

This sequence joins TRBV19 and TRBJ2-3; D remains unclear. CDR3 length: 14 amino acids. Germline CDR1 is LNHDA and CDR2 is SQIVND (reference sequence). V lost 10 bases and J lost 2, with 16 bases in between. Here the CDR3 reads CATRHGGYTDTQYF. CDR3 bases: TGTGCCACCAGACATGGTGGATACACAGATACGCAGTATTTT.

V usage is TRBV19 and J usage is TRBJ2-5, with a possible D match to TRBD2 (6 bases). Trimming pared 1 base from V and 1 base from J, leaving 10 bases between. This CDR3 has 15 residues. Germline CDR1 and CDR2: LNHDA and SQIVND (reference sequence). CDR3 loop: CASSIASGSQETQYF. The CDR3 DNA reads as TGTGCCAGTAGTATAGCGAGCGGGTCCCAAGAGACCCAGTACTTC.

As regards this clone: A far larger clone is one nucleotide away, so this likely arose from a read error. The CDR3 DNA reads TGCGCCAGCTGCCGCACGACAGGGGCTTACACTGAAGCTTTCTTT. Amino acids: CASCRTTGAYTEAFF. V is TRBV4-3 and J is TRBJ1-1, with 8 positions matching TRBD1. Germline-derived CDR1 and CDR2 are LGHNA and YSLEER. With V trimmed by 8 bases and J by 3 bases, 11 bases remained unmatched. CDR3 length: 15 residues.

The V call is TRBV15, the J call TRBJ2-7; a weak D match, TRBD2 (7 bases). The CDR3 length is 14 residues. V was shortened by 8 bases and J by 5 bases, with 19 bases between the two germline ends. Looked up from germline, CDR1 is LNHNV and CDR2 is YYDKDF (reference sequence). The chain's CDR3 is CATETGGTGNEQYF. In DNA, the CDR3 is TGTGCCACCGAGACGGGGGGTACAGGGAACGAGCAGTACTTC. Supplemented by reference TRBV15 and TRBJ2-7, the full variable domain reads DAMVIQNPRYQVTQFGKPVTLSCSQTLNHNVMYWYQQKSSQAPKLLFHYYDKDFNNEADTPDNFQSRRPNTSFCFLDIRSPGLGDTAMYLCATETGGTGNEQYFGPGTRLTVT.

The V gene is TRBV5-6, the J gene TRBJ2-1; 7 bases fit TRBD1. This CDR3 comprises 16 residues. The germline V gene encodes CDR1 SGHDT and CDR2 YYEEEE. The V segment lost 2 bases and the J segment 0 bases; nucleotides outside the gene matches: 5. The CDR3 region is CASSFTGVSSYNEQFF. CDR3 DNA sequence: TGTGCCAGCAGCTTTACAGGGGTCAGCTCCTACAATGAGCAGTTCTTC. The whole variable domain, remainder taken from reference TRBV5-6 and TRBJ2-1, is DAGVTQSPTHLIKTRGQQVTLRCSPKSGHDTVSWYQQALGQGPQFIFQYYEEEERQRGNFPDRFSGHQFPNYSSELNVNALLLGDSALYLCASSFTGVSSYNEQFFGPGTRLTVL.

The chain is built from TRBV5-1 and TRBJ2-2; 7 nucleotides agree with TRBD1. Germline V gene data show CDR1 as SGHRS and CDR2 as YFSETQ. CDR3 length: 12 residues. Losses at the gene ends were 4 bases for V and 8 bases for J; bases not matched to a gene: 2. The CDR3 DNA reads TGCGCCAGCAGCACGGGACAGGGGGAGCTGTTTTTT. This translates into CASSTGQGELFF.

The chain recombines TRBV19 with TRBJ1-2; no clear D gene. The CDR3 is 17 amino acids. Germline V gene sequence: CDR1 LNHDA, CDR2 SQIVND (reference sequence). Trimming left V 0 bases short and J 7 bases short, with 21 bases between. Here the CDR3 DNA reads TGTGCCAGTAGTATAGATCGGGTAGGGAGGACCTCCGGTGGCTACACCTTC. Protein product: CASSIDRVGRTSGGYTF.

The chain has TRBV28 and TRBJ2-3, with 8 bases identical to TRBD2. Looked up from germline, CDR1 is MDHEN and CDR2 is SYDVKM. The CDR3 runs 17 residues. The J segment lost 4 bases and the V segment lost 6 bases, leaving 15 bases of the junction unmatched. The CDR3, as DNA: TGTGCCAGCAGACCGGGGGGGATGGCGCAGGGTCCAGATACGCAGTATTTT. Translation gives CASRPGGMAQGPDTQYF.

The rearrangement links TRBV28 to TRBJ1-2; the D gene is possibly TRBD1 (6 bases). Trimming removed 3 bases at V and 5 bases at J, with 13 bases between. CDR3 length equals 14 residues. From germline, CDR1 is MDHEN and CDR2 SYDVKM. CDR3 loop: CASSFRGRGYGYTF. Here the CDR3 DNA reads TGTGCCAGCAGTTTTAGGGGCAGGGGTTATGGCTACACCTTC.

The CDR3 bases are TGTGCCAGCGCCCCAGGGGGTTCGGAGGATACGCAGTATTTT. Its protein is CASAPGGSEDTQYF. The chain has TRBV7-9 and TRBJ2-3; 7 bases match TRBD1. This CDR3 has 14 residues. Germline CDR1 and CDR2: SEHNR and FQNEAQ (reference sequence). The J segment lost 6 bases and the V segment lost 8 bases, leaving 11 bases of the junction unmatched.

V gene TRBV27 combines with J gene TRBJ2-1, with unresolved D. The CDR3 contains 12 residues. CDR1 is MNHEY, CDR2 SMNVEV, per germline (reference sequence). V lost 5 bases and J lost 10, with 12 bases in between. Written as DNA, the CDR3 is TGTGCCAGCAGTCGAGAGCGTGGCGAGCAGTTCTTC. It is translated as CASSRERGEQFF.

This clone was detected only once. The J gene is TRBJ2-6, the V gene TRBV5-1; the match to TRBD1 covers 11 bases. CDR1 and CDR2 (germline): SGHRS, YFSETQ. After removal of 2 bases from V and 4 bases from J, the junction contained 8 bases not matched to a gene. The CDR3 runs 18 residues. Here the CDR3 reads CASSFIGQGARGANVLTF. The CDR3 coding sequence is TGCGCCAGCAGCTTCATTGGACAGGGGGCGCGGGGGGCCAACGTCCTGACTTTC.

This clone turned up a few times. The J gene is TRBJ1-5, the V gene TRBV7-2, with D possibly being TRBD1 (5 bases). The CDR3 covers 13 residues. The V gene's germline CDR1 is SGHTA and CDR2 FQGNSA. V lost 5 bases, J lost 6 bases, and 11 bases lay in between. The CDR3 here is CASSTTQGQPQHF. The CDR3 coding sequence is TGTGCCAGCAGCACAACTCAGGGTCAGCCCCAGCATTTT.

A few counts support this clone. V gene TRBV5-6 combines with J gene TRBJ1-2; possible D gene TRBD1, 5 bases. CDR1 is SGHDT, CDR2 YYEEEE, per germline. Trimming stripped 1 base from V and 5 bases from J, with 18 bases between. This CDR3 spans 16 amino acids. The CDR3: CASSLLPEGTYYGYTF. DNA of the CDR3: TGTGCCAGCAGCTTGTTACCGGAGGGGACCTATTATGGCTACACCTTC.

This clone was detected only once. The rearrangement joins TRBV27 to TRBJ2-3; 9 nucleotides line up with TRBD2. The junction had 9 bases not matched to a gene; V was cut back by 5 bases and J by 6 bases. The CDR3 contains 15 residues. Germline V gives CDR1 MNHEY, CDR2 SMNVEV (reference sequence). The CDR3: CASSTGLARRDTQYF. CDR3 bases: TGTGCCAGCAGTACGGGACTAGCCCGACGCGATACGCAGTATTTT.